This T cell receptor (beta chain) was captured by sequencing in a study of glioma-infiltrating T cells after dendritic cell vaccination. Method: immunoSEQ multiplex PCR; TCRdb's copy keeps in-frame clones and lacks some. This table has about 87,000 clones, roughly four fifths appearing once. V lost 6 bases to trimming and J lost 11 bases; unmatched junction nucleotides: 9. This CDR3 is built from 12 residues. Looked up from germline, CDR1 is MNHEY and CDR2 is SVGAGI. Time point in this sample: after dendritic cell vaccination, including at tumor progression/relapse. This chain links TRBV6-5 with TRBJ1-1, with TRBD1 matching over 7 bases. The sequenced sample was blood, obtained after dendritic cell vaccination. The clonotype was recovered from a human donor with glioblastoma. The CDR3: CASSRDRRKAFF. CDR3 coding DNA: TGTGCCAGCAGCCGGGACAGAAGGAAGGCTTTCTTT.